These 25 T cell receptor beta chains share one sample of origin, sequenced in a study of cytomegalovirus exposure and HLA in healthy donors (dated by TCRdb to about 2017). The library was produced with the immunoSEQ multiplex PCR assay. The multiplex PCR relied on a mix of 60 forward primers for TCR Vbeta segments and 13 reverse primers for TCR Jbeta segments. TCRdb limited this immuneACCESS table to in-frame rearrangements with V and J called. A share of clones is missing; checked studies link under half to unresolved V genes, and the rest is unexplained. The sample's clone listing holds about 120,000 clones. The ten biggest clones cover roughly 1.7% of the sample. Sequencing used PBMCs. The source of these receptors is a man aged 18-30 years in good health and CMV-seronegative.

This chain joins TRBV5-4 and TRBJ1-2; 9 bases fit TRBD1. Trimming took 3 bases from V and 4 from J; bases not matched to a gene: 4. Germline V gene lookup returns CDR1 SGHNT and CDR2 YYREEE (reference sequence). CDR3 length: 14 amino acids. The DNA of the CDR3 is TGTGCCAGCAGCTCGGGACAGGGAAGCTATGGCTACACCTTC. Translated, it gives CASSSGQGSYGYTF.

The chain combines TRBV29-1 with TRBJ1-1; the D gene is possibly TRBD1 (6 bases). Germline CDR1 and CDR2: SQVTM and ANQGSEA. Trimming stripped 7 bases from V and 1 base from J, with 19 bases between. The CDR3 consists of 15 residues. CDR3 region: CSGAPRTGQNTEAFF. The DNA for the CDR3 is TGCAGCGGGGCCCCCCGGACGGGACAGAACACTGAAGCTTTCTTT.

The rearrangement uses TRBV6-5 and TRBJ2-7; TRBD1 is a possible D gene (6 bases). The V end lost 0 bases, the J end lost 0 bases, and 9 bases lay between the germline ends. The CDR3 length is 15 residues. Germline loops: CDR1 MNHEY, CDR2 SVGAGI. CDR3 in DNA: TGTGCCAGCAGTTACTCCGAAGGGGGCTCCTACGAGCAGTACTTC. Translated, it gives CASSYSEGGSYEQYF.

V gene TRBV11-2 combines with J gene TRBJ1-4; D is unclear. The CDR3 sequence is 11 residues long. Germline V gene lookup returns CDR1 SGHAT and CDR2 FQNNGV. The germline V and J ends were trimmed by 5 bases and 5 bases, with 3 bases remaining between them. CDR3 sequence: CASSQNEKLFF. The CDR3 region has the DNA TGTGCCAGCAGCCAGAATGAAAAACTGTTTTTT.

The CDR3 region has the DNA TGTGCCACCGGCGGCACCGGGGAGCTGTTTTTT. Amino acids: CATGGTGELFF. This chain uses TRBV9 with TRBJ2-2; D not resolved. The germline V gene has CDR1 SGDLS and CDR2 YYNGEE. The CDR3 totals 11 residues. V was clipped by 9 bases and J by 4 bases, with 7 bases between them.

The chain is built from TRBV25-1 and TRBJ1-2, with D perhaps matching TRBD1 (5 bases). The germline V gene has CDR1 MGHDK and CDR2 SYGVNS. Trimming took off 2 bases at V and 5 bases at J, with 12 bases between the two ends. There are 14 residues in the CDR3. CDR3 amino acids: CASSEDGHDYGYTF. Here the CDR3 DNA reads TGTGCCAGCAGTGAAGACGGACATGATTATGGCTACACCTTC.

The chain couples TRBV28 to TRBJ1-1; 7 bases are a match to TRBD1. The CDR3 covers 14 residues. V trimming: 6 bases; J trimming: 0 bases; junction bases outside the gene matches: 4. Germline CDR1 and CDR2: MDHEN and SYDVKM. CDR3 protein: CASRLGQMNTEAFF. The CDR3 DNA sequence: TGTGCCAGCAGATTGGGACAGATGAACACTGAAGCTTTCTTT.

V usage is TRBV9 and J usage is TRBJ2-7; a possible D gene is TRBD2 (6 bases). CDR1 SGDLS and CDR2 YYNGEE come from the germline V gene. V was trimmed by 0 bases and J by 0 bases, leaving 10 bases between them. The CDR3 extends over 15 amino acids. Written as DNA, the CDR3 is TGTGCCAGCAGCGTAGGAAAGGGAGGCTCCTACGAGCAGTACTTC. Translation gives CASSVGKGGSYEQYF.

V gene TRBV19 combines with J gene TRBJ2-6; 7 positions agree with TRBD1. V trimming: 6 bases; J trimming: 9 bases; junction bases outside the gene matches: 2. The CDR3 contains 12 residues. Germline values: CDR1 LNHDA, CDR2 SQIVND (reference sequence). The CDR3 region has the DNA TGTGCCAGTAGGAGGGACAGCAACGTCCTGACTTTC. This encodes CASRRDSNVLTF.

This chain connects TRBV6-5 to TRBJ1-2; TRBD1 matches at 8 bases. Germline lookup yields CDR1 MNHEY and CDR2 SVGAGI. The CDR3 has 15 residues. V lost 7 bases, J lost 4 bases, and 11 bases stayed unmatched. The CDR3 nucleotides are TGTGCCAGCATCGGGACAGGCCCCTTTAGCTATGGCTACACCTTC. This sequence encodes CASIGTGPFSYGYTF.

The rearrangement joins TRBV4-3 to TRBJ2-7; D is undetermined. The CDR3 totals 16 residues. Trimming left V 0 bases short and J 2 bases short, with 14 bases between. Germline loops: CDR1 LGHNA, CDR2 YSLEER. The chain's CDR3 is CASSQDRGGSTYEQYF. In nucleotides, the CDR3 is TGCGCCAGCAGCCAAGATCGCGGCGGATCGACCTACGAGCAGTACTTC.

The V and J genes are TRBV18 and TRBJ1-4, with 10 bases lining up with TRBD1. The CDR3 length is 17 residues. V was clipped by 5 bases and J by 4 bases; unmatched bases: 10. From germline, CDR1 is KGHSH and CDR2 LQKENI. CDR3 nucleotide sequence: TGTGCCAGCTCATCGCGTCACCGGGACAGGGGTAATGAAAAACTGTTTTTT. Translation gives CASSSRHRDRGNEKLFF.

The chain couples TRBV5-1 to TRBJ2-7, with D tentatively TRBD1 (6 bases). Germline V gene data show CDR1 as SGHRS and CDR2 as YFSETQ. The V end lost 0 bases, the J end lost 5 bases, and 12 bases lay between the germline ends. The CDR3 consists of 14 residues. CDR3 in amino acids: CASSLGGAGDEQYF. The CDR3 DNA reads TGCGCCAGCAGCTTGGGTGGGGCAGGGGACGAGCAGTACTTC.

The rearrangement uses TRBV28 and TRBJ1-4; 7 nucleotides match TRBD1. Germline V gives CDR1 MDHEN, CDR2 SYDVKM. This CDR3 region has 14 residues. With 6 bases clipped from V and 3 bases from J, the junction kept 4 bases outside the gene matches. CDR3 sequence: CASSTTGPNEKLFF. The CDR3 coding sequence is TGTGCCAGCAGCACGACAGGGCCTAATGAAAAACTGTTTTTT.

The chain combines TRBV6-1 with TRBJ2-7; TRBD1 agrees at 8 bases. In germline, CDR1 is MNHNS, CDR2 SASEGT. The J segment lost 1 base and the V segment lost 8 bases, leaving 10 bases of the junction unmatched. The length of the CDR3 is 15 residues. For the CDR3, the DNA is TGTGCCAGCGACCCCGGACAGGGCCGGTCCTACGAGCAGTACTTC. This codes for CASDPGQGRSYEQYF.

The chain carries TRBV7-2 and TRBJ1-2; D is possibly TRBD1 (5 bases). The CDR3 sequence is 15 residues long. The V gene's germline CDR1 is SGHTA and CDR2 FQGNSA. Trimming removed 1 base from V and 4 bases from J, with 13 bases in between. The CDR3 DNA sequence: TGTGCCAGCAGCTTAGTAGGCAGGGAGGCCTATGGCTACACCTTC. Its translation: CASSLVGREAYGYTF.

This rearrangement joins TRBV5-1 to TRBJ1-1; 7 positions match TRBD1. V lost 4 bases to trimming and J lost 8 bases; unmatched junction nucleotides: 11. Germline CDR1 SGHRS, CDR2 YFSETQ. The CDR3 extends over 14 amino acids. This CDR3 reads CASSPPTGTEEAFF. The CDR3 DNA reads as TGCGCCAGCAGCCCTCCCACCGGGACAGAGGAAGCTTTCTTT.

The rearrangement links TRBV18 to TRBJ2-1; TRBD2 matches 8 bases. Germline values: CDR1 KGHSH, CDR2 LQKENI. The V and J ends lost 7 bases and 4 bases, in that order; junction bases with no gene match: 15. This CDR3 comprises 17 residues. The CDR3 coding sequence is TGTGCCAGCTTCACCTCTCACTCCGGCGGGAGGTACAATGAGCAGTTCTTC. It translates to CASFTSHSGGRYNEQFF. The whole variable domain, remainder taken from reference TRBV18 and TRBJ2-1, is NAGVMQNPRHLVRRRGQEARLRCSPMKGHSHVYWYRQLPEEGLKFMVYLQKENIIDESGMPKERFSAEFPKEGPSILRIQQVVRGDSAAYFCASFTSHSGGRYNEQFFGPGTRLTVL.

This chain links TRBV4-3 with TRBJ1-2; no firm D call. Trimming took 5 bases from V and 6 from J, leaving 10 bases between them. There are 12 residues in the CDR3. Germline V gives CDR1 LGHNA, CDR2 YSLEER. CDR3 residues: CASSSIPNGYTF. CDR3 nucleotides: TGCGCCAGCAGCAGCATACCTAATGGCTACACCTTC.

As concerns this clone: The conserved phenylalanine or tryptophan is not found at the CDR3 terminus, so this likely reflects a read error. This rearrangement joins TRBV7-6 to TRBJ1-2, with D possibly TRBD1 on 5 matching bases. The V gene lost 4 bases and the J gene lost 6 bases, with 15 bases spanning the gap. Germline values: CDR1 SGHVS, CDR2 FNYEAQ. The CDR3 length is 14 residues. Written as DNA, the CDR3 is TGTGCCAGCAGCTCTACAACTAAAGGGGATGGCTACACCTCC. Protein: CASSSTTKGDGYTS.

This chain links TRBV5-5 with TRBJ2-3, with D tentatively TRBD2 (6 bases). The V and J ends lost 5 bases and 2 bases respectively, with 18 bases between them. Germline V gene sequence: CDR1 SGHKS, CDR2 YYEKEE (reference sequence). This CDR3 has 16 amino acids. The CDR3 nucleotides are TGTGCCAGCAGGTCAACCCCGGGGGTCAACACAGATACGCAGTATTTT. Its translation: CASRSTPGVNTDTQYF.

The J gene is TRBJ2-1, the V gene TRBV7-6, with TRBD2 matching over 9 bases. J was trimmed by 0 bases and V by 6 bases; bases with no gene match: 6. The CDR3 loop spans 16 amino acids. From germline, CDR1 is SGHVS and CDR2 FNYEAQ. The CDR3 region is CASRFSGGSSYNEQFF. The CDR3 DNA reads TGTGCCAGCAGATTTAGCGGGGGCAGCTCCTACAATGAGCAGTTCTTC. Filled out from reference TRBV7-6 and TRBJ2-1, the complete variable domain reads GAGVSQSPRYKVTKRGQDVALRCDPISGHVSLYWYRQALGQGPEFLTYFNYEAQQDKSGLPNDRFSAERPEGSISTLTIQRTEQRDSAMYRCASRFSGGSSYNEQFFGPGTRLTVL.

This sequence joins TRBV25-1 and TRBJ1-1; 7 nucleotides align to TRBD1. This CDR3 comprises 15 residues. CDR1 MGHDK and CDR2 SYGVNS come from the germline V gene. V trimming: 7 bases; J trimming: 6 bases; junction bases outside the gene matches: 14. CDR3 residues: CASTKKQGRGSEAFF. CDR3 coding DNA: TGTGCCAGCACGAAGAAACAGGGGAGAGGGTCTGAAGCTTTCTTT. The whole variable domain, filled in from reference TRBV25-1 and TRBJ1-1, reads EADIYQTPRYLVIGTGKKITLECSQTMGHDKMYWYQQDPGMELHLIHYSYGVNSTEKGDLSSESTVSRIRTEHFPLTLESARPSHTSQYLCASTKKQGRGSEAFFGQGTRLTVV.

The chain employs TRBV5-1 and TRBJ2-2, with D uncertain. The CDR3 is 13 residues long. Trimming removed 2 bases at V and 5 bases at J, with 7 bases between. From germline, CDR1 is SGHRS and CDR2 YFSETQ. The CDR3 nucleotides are TGCGCCAGCAGCTTCCAGAGGACCGGGGAGCTGTTTTTT. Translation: CASSFQRTGELFF.

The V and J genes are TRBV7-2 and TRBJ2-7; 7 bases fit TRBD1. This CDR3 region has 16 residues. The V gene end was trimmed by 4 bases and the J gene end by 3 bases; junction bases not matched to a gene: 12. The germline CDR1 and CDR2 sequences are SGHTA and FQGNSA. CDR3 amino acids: CASSYTPGQHFYEQYF. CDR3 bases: TGTGCCAGCAGCTACACGCCGGGACAGCACTTCTACGAGCAGTACTTC.